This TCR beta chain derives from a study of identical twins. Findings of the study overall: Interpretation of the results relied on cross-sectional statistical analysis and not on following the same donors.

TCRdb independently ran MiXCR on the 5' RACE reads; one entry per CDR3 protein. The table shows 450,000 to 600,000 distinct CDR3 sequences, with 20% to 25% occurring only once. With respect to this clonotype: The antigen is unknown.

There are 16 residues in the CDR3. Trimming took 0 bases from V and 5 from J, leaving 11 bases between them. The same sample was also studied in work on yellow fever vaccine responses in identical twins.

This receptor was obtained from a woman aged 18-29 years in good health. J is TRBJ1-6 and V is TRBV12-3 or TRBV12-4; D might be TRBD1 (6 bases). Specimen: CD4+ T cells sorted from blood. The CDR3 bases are TGTGCCAGCAGTTTAGCGGCCCCAGGGGATAATTCACCCCTCCACTTT. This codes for CASSLAAPGDNSPLHF.